This TCR beta chain was sequenced in a study of T-cell memory formation after mild COVID-19 (dated by TCRdb to about 2021). Regarding the study in general: TCR sequence clusters from the two donors were found to be largely donor specific. T-cell clones expanding and contracting after mild COVID-19 in a couple of donors were tracked by longitudinal TCRalpha and TCRbeta repertoire sequencing. The cohort was made up of two young adult volunteers, one female and one male, who were previously healthy.

This clonotype appeared a few times. Its binding antigen is unknown. No base-level quality is on record; no much larger clone is a single base apart. The full study reports these points: The study included only a couple of mild cases, and larger cohorts that include severe cases with pre-infection samples were judged to be necessary. Clones contracting from day 15 to 85 had balanced CD4/CD8 phenotypes, while a second wave expanding from day 15 to 37 was biased towards CD4+. SARS-CoV-2 specificity was not confirmed for the second-wave clones peaking on day 37. Some responding clones were found in pre-infection memory, which suggests that pre-existing cross-reactive memory T cells took part in the SARS-CoV-2 response. Contracting CD4+ clones turned up mainly in the CM and EM memory subsets, whereas EMRA was where CD8+ clones were enriched.

The instrument was an Illumina NovaSeq 6000. TCRalpha and TCRbeta cDNA libraries were built by 5'RACE with constant-segment primers, adding sample barcodes and unique molecular identifiers. Trizol reagent was used to extract RNA from every sample. The libraries were amplified in two PCR steps, and the second step added a second sample barcode and Illumina TruSeq adapters. Sequencing of libraries was performed on an Illumina NovaSeq with 2 x 150 bp paired-end reads. As for how the authors treated the data: With migec v1.2.7, reads were demultiplexed and then collapsed into UMI-guided consensus sequences. Using mixcr v2.1.11, UMI consensuses were aligned to TRA and TRB V and J templates and then assembled into clonotypes. A clonotype was counted as expanded or contracted only when both edgeR and NoisET called the clonotype significant, with the noise models trained on biological replicates. For edgeR calls, the cutoffs were a false discovery rate-adjusted p below 0.01 and a log2 fold-change threshold of 1. As an exploratory analysis of dynamics, max-normalized trajectories of the 1000 most abundant clonotypes were examined by PCA with hierarchical clustering. Separately sequenced CD4+ and CD8+ repertoires were used to assign a CD4 or CD8 phenotype to each responding clone. TCRdb reanalyzed the raw reads on its own, using fastp at Q25 for trimming and MiXCR for clone calling, and kept in-frame beta chains. Every distinct CDR3 protein forms one entry, paired with its most common genes and DNA. The V and J calls follow TCRdb's processing rather than the paper's. The sample table holds some 300,000 distinct CDR3 sequences, of which about 20% were seen once. The top ten clonotypes cover roughly a fifth of the sample.

Ficoll-Paque density gradient centrifugation was used to isolate PBMCs. The sample was PBMCs or a T cell subset sorted from them (not recorded which). The origin of this receptor is a man aged 18 to 29 who had mild COVID-19 (a few samples of this study predate the infection). The sample titles of this study are shuffled in the database, so cell type and time point are left out; the donor was told from shared clones.

The CDR3: CASSPGVSTNTGELFF. The DNA reads TGCGCCAGCAGCCCCGGCGTCTCAACCAACACCGGGGAGCTGTTTTTT. The sequence is built from TRBV5-1 and TRBJ2-2, with the D gene not confidently named. V sheds 4 bases and J sheds 2 bases, leaving 15 bases between their ends. Inclusive of the bounding cysteine and phenylalanine, the CDR3 is 16 residues long. Only CDR3 DNA is held: 48 bases, read in frame from base 1. CDR1 SGHRS and CDR2 YFSETQ are derived from the germline V gene.